This record looks at one T cell receptor beta chain sequence and its context. There are many counts of this clonotype. Which antigen it targets is not known. Nothing much larger sits one base from this clone, and base qualities are not available. The reads were generated on an Illumina Genome Analyzer IIx. The public sequencing data were trimmed at Q25 with fastp and processed into clonotypes with MiXCR by TCRdb, which kept only in-frame beta chains. Merged by CDR3 protein, the rows form single entries marked with the most common genes and DNA. The sample records approximately 53,000 distinct CDR3 sequences, under 8.5% of which are singletons. The top ten constitute around 15% of the sample. Trimming removed 6 bases from V and 4 bases from J, leaving 12 bases between the germline ends. Spanning cysteine to phenylalanine, the CDR3 consists of 13 amino acids. Just the 39-base CDR3 DNA is kept, in frame starting at base 1.

The source of the sample is a study of patients with pleural tuberculosis (dated by TCRdb to 2013 to 2016). The chain is assembled from TRBV12-3 or TRBV12-4 and TRBJ1-1, with the D gene not clear enough to name. This TCR was recovered from a human donor with pleural tuberculosis. The CDR3 corresponds to CASRKLTGTEAFF. The nucleotides read TGTGCCAGCAGGAAGCTCACGGGCACTGAAGCTTTCTTT.